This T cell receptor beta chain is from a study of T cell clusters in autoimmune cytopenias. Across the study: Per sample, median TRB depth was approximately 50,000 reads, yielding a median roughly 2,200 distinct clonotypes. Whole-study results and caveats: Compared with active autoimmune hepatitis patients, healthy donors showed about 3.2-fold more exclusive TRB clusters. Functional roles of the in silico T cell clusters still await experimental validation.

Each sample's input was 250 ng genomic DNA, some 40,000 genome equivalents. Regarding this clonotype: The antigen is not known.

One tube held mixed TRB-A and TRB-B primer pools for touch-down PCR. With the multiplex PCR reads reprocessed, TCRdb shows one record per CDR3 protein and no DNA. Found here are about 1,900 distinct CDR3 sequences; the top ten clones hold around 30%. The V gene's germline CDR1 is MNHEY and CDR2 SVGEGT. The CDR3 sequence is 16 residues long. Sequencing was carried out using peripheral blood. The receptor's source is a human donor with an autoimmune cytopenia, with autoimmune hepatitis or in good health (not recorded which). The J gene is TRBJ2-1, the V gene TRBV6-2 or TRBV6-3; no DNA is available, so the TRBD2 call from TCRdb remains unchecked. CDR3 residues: CASSQTPGLAIPEQFF.